This TCR beta chain was identified in a study of cytomegalovirus exposure and HLA in healthy donors. Study-wide findings and caveats: The study found most TCR sequences rare, yet found some public TCRs in many donors. The classifier reportedly diagnosed cytomegalovirus status with high specificity and sensitivity. The study recorded 164 TCR beta chains that were cytomegalovirus-associated.

The CDR3 is 13 residues long. Trimming stripped 3 bases from V and 3 bases from J, with 6 bases between. Germline CDR1 is SGHAT and CDR2 is FQNNGV. Separation from the approximately 710-subject first cohort characterized the roughly 130-subject validation cohort, to which the donors belonged. This clone showed up just once. Antigen specificity is unknown. Sequenced by immunoSEQ multiplex PCR; TCRdb stores in-frame clones only, minus some. The table lists 100,000 to 150,000 clones, 90% to 95% of them singletons. The chain has TRBV11-2 and TRBJ1-5, with D uncertain. The TCR sequence derives from a woman between 18 and 30 years old in good health and CMV-seronegative. Sequencing used PBMCs. CDR3 sequence reads: CASSLYSNQPQHF. The CDR3 DNA is TGTGCCAGCAGCTTGTATTCCAATCAGCCCCAGCATTTT.